These 5 T cell receptor beta chains were all obtained from the same sample, sequenced in a study of blood T cell repertoires in COVID-19. This table comes from immunoSEQ multiplex PCR, and its TCRdb copy is limited to in-frame clones, with some not included. The table shows roughly 240,000 clones, with approximately 84% occurring only once. The sample taken for sequencing was peripheral blood. The receptor source for this set is a woman aged 80 or older with acute or convalescent COVID-19.

This sequence joins TRBV5-1 and TRBJ2-3; 10 nucleotides align to TRBD2. Germline CDR1 is SGHRS and CDR2 is YFSETQ. This CDR3 has 16 amino acids. J gave up 1 base and V 2 bases, and 4 bases lay outside the gene matches. In DNA, the CDR3 is TGCGCCAGCAGCTTAATAGCGGGAGGCCGCACAGATACGCAGTATTTT. Its translation: CASSLIAGGRTDTQYF.

The chain carries TRBV4-1 and TRBJ1-5; possibly TRBD1 for D (6 bases). The V gene's germline CDR1 is MGHRA and CDR2 YSYEKL. Trimming left V 3 bases short and J 4 bases short, with 13 bases between. The CDR3 is 15 amino acids. The CDR3 DNA reads as TGCGCCAGCAGCCACAACAGGGCTCCAAATCAGCCCCAGCATTTT. Its protein product is CASSHNRAPNQPQHF.

V gene TRBV15 combines with J gene TRBJ2-3; maybe TRBD1 (6 bases). The CDR3 sequence is 16 residues long. Deletions cut 0 bases from V and 2 bases from J, with 12 bases between. Germline V gene lookup returns CDR1 LNHNV and CDR2 YYDKDF (reference sequence). CDR3 amino acids: CATSRDSRDTTDTQYF. In nucleotides, the CDR3 is TGTGCCACCAGCAGAGATTCCCGGGACACCACAGATACGCAGTATTTT.

Here the CDR3 reads CASSFGSYSLKTQYF. In DNA form, the CDR3 reads TGTGCCAGCAGCTTCGGCTCCTACAGTTTGAAGACCCAGTACTTC. The chain joins TRBV5-8 to TRBJ2-5; unclear D gene. Trimming took 2 bases from V and 6 from J, leaving 17 bases between them. Per the germline V gene, CDR1 is SGHTS and CDR2 is YDEGEE. The CDR3 is 15 amino acids. The full variable domain, with the rest looked up from reference TRBV5-8 and TRBJ2-5, is EAGVTQSPTHLIKTRGQQATLRCSPISGHTSVYWYQQALGLGLQFLLWYDEGEERNRGNFPPRFSGRQFPNYSSELNVNALELEDSALYLCASSFGSYSLKTQYFGPGTRLLVL.

The V gene is TRBV19, the J gene TRBJ2-1; 11 nucleotides match TRBD1. This CDR3 has 17 amino acids. CDR1 is LNHDA and CDR2 is SQIVND in the germline V gene (reference sequence). The V segment lost 2 bases and the J segment 7 bases; nucleotides outside the gene matches: 10. CDR3 amino acids: CASSISLGTGGENEQFF. The CDR3 DNA is TGTGCCAGTAGTATATCCCTGGGGACAGGGGGGGAGAATGAGCAGTTCTTC.